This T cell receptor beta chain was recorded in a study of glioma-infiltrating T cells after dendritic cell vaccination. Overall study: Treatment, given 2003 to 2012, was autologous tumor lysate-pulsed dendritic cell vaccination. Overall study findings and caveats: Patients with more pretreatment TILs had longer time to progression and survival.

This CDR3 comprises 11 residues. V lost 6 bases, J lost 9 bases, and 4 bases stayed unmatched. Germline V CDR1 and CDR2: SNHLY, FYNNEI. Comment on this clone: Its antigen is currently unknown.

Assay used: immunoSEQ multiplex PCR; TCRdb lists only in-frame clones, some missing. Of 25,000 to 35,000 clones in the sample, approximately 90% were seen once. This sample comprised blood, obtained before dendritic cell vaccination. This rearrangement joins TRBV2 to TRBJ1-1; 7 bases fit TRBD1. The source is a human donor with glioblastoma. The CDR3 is CASRGGGQAFF. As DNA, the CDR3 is TGTGCCAGCAGAGGGGGCGGTCAAGCTTTCTTT.